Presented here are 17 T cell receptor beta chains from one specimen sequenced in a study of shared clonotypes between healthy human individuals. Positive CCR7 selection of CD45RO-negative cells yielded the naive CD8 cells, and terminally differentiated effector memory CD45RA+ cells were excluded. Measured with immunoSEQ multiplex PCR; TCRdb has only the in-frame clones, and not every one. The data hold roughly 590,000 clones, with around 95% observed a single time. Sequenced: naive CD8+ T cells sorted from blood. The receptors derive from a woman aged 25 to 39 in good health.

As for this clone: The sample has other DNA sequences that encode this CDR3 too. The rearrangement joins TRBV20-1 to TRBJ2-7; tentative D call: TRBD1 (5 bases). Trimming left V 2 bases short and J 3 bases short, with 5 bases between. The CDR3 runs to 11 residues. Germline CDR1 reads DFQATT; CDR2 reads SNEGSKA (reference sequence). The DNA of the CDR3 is TGCAGTGCTAGACAGGGCTACGAGCAGTACTTC. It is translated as CSARQGYEQYF.

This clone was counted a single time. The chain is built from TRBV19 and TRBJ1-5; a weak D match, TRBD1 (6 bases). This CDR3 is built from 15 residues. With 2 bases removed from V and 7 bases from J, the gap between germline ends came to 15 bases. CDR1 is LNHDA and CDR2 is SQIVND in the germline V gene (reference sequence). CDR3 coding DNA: TGTGCCAGTAGTATATTCTTGGGTACAGGGCAGCCCCAGCATTTT. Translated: CASSIFLGTGQPQHF.

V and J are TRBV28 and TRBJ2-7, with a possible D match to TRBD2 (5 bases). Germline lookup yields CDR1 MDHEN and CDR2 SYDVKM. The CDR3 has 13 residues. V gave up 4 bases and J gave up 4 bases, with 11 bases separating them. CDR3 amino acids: CASSSSRTYEQYF. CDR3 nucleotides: TGTGCCAGCAGTTCGTCCCGGACTTACGAGCAGTACTTC.

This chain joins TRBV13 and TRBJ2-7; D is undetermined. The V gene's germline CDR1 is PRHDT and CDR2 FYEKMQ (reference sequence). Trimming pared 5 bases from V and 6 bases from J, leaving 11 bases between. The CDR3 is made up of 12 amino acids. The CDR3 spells CASSITSTEQYF. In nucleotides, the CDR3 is TGTGCCAGCAGCATAACGAGCACCGAGCAGTACTTC.

Here the CDR3 DNA reads TGTGCCAGCAGTGTAGGCAGCTCCTACGAGCAGTACTTC. Amino acid sequence: CASSVGSSYEQYF. The chain recombines TRBV6-6 with TRBJ2-7; D call uncertain. V gave up 5 bases and J gave up 0 bases, with 8 bases separating them. Germline CDR1 is MNHNY and CDR2 is SVGAGI (reference sequence). This CDR3 is 13 amino acids long.

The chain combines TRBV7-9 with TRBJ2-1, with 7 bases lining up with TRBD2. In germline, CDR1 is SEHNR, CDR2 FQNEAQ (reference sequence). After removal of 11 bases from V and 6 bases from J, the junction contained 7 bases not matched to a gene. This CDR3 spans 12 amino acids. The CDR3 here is CAREAGVNEQFF. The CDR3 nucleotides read TGTGCCCGGGAGGCGGGGGTCAATGAGCAGTTCTTC.

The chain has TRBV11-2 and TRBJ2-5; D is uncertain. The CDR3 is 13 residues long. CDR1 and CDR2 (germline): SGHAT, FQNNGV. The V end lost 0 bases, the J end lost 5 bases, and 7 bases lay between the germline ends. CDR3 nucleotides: TGTGCCAGCAGCTTAGAGGCTGCGGAGACCCAGTACTTC. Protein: CASSLEAAETQYF.

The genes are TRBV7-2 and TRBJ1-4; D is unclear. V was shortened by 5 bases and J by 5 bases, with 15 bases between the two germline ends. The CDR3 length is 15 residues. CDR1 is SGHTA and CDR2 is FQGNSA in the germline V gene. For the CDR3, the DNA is TGTGCCAGCAGCACCCGGGATCTTTCAAATGAAAAACTGTTTTTT. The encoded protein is CASSTRDLSNEKLFF.

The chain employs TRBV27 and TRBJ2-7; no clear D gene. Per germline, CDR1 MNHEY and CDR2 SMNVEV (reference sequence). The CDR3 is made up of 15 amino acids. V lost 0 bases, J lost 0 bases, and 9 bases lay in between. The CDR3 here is CASSLSARSSYEQYF. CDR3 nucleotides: TGTGCCAGCAGTTTATCGGCCAGGAGCTCCTACGAGCAGTACTTC.

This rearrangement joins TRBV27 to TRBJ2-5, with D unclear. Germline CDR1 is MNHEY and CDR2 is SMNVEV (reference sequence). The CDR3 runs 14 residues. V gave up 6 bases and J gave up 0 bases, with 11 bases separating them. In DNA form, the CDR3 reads TGTGCCAGCAGCCCGACACAAGACCAAGAGACCCAGTACTTC. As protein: CASSPTQDQETQYF.

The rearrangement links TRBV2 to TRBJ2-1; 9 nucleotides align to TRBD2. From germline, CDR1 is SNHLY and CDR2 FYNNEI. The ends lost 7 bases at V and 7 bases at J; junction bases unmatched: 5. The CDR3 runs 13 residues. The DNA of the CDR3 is TGTGCCAGCAAACTAGCGGGTTTAAATGAGCAGTTCTTC. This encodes CASKLAGLNEQFF.

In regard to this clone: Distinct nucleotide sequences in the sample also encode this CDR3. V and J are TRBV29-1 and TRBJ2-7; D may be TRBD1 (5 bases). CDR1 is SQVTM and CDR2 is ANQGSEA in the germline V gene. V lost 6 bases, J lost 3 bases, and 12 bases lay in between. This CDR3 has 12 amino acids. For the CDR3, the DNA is TGCAGCGTCCAGACCGACAGCTACGAGCAGTACTTC. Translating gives CSVQTDSYEQYF.

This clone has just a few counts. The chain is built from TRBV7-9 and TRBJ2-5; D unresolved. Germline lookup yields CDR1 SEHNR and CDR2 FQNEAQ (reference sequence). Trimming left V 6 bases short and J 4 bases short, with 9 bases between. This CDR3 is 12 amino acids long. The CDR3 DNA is TGTGCCAGCAGTCGGACCGTAGAGACCCAGTACTTC. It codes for CASSRTVETQYF.

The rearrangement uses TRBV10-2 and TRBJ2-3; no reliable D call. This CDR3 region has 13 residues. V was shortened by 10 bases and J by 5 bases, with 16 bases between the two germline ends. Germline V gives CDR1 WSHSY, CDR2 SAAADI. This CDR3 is CATATRWEDTQYF. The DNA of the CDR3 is TGCGCCACCGCCACGAGGTGGGAAGATACGCAGTATTTT.

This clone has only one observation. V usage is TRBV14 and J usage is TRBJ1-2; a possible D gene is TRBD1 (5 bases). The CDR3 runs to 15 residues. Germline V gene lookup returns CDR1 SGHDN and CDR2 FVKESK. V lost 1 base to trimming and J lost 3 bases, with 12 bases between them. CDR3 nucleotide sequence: TGTGCCAGCAGCCAAGTCCAGGGAGACTACTATGGCTACACCTTC. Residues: CASSQVQGDYYGYTF.

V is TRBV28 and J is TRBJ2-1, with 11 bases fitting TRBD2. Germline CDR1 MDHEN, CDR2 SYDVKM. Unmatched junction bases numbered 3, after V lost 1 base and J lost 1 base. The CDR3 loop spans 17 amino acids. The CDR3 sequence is CASSLSLAGVSYNEQFF. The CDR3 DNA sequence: TGTGCCAGCAGTTTATCACTAGCGGGAGTTTCCTACAATGAGCAGTTCTTC.

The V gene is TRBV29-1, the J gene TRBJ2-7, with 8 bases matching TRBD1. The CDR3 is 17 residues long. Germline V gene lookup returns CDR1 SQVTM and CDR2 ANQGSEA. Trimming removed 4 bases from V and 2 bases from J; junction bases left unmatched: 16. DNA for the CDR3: TGCAGCGTTGTAGCCATCGGGGGTAACAGGGGGACCTACGAGCAGTACTTC. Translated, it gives CSVVAIGGNRGTYEQYF.